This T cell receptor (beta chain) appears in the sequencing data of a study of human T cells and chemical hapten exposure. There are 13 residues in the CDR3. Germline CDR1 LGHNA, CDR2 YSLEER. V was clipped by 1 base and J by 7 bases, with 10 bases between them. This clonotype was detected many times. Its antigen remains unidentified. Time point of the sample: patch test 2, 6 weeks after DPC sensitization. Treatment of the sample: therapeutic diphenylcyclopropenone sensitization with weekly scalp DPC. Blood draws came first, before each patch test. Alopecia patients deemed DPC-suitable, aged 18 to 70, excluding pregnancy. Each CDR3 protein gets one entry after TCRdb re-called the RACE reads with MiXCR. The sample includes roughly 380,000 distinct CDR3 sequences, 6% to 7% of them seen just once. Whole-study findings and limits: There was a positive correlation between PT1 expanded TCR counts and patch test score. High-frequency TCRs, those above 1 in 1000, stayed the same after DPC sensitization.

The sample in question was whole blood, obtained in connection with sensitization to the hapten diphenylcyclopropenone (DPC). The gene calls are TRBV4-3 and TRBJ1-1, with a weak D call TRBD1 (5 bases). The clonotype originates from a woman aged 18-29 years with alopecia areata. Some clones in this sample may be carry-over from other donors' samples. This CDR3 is CASSQAPGGEAFF. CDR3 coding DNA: TGCGCCAGCAGCCAAGCCCCCGGGGGTGAAGCTTTCTTT.